Below are 26 T cell receptor beta chains sequenced from a single sample in a study of T-cell memory formation after mild COVID-19. MiXCR, applied by TCRdb to the 5' RACE reads, yields one record per CDR3 protein. The sample has tens of thousands of distinct CDR3 sequences, 21% seen once. The sequenced material came from PBMCs or a T cell subset sorted from them (not recorded which). The receptors stem from an adult who had mild COVID-19 (a few samples of this study predate the infection). Cell type and time point are not known.

This clonotype has ten or more counts. The V gene is TRBV20-1, the J gene TRBJ2-3; 12 nucleotides align to TRBD2. The CDR3 sequence is 14 residues long. The V gene's germline CDR1 is DFQATT and CDR2 SNEGSKA (reference sequence). V lost 6 bases to trimming and J lost 5 bases; unmatched junction nucleotides: 6. CDR3 sequence (DNA): TGCAGTGCGCGACTAGCGGGGGAGGGAGATACGCAGTATTTT. Its translation: CSARLAGEGDTQYF.

This clonotype was observed at least ten times. The J gene is TRBJ1-2, the V gene TRBV5-4; maybe TRBD1 (5 bases). The CDR3 spans 14 residues. Germline V gene sequence: CDR1 SGHNT, CDR2 YYREEE (reference sequence). Trimming pared 4 bases from V and 4 bases from J, leaving 14 bases between. The CDR3 loop reads CASSRGTDLYGYTF. The CDR3 nucleotides read TGTGCCAGCAGCCGGGGGACGGACCTCTATGGCTACACCTTC.

This clonotype was seen many times. V gene TRBV5-1 combines with J gene TRBJ1-1; a possible D gene is TRBD1 (5 bases). The CDR3 length is 14 residues. Germline values: CDR1 SGHRS, CDR2 YFSETQ. The ends were cut back, 1 base at V and 4 bases at J, with 11 bases in the middle. DNA of the CDR3: TGCGCCAGCAGCTTGTCTGCAAGGGGCACTGAAGCTTTCTTT. Translated, it gives CASSLSARGTEAFF.

V is TRBV12-3 or TRBV12-4 and J is TRBJ2-1; tentatively, D is TRBD2 (7 bases). Trimming shortened V by 7 bases and J by 3 bases, and 16 bases separated the two germline ends. The CDR3 spans 15 residues. The CDR3 bases are TGTGCCAGCACCGCCAGAGCGGGACACTACAATGAGCAGTTCTTC. This encodes CASTARAGHYNEQFF.

The CDR3 DNA reads TGTGCCAGCAGCCTCACGCCAGGGGAAGAGACCCAGTACTTC. It encodes CASSLTPGEETQYF. V usage is TRBV12-3 or TRBV12-4 and J usage is TRBJ2-5, with D maybe TRBD1 (6 bases). The CDR3 spans 14 residues. V gave up 6 bases and J gave up 3 bases, with 14 bases separating them.

At least ten counts were recorded for this clonotype. This chain links TRBV29-1 with TRBJ1-1; D gene uncertain. V lost 6 bases and J 1 base, leaving 3 bases between the germline ends. CDR3 length: 10 residues. CDR1 and CDR2 from the germline V gene are SQVTM and ANQGSEA. CDR3 region: CSVRNTEAFF. The CDR3 DNA follows: TGCAGCGTGCGGAACACTGAAGCTTTCTTT.

This clonotype was observed at least ten times. The gene calls are TRBV11-2 and TRBJ2-5; D tentatively fits TRBD1 or TRBD2 (5 bases each). Trimming stripped 4 bases from V and 4 bases from J, with 10 bases between. The CDR3 is 13 amino acids. Germline V lookup: CDR1 SGHAT, CDR2 FQNNGV. CDR3 coding DNA: TGTGCCAGCAGCTGGGGGTTCGGAGAGACCCAGTACTTC. It translates to CASSWGFGETQYF.

V gene TRBV24-1 combines with J gene TRBJ2-5; a weak D match, TRBD1 (7 bases). Trimming stripped 5 bases from V and 5 bases from J, with 17 bases between. This CDR3 comprises 15 residues. Per the germline V gene, CDR1 is KGHDR and CDR2 is SFDVKD. CDR3 loop: CATSVRLAGGETQYF. The DNA for the CDR3 is TGTGCCACCAGTGTGAGGCTAGCAGGGGGGGAGACCCAGTACTTC.

This clonotype was counted at least ten times. This chain joins TRBV3-1 and TRBJ1-6; D unresolved. Germline values: CDR1 LGHDT, CDR2 YNNKEL (reference sequence). This CDR3 is 12 amino acids long. V dropped 0 bases and J dropped 12 bases, with 6 bases sitting between them. The DNA for the CDR3 is TGTGCCAGCAGCCAAGATTGGGGACCCCTCCACTTT. This gives the protein CASSQDWGPLHF.

This clonotype was seen ten or more times. The CDR3 bases are TGTGCCAGCAGGAGGACAGGGGGCGCGTACGAGCAGTACTTC. Protein sequence: CASRRTGGAYEQYF. The chain recombines TRBV2 with TRBJ2-7; TRBD1 agrees at 11 bases. The CDR3 has 14 residues. Germline V gene sequence: CDR1 SNHLY, CDR2 FYNNEI. V shed 6 bases, J shed 4 bases, and the junction held 5 bases outside the gene matches.

This clonotype was observed at least ten times. CDR3 nucleotide sequence: TGTGCCAGCAGCTTAGAGGCTGAGCAGTACTTC. It yields the protein CASSLEAEQYF. The rearrangement links TRBV7-9 to TRBJ2-7; D is unresolved. The germline CDR1 and CDR2 sequences are SEHNR and FQNEAQ (reference sequence). The CDR3 is made up of 11 amino acids. Between the trimmed V and J ends, which lost 1 base and 7 bases, there was a span of 5 bases.

In its sample, this clonotype was seen a few times. This chain joins TRBV3-1 and TRBJ2-2, with D possibly being TRBD1 (5 bases). The V end lost 1 base, the J end lost 4 bases, and 10 bases lay between the germline ends. In germline, CDR1 is LGHDT, CDR2 YNNKEL (reference sequence). The CDR3 runs to 15 residues. The CDR3 DNA reads TGTGCCAGCAGCCAAGTAGCAGGGCTCACCGGGGAGCTGTTTTTT. It codes for CASSQVAGLTGELFF.

Ten or more counts support this clonotype. The chain links TRBV7-9 to TRBJ2-2, with a possible D match to TRBD1 (5 bases). CDR1 and CDR2 (germline): SEHNR, FQNEAQ (reference sequence). Trimming removed 0 bases at V and 6 bases at J, with 11 bases between. The CDR3 has 15 residues. The CDR3 is CASSLASQGPGELFF. CDR3 bases: TGTGCCAGCAGCTTAGCTTCCCAGGGTCCCGGGGAGCTGTTTTTT.

This clonotype counts as medium-sized. The V call is TRBV7-2, the J call TRBJ2-5, with D perhaps assigned TRBD1 or TRBD2 (5 bases each). V was shortened by 1 base and J by 4 bases, with 10 bases between the two germline ends. This CDR3 contains 14 residues. Germline CDR1 and CDR2: SGHTA and FQGNSA. CDR3 residues: CASSLGGVGETQYF. The CDR3 DNA sequence: TGTGCCAGCAGCTTAGGAGGGGTCGGAGAGACCCAGTACTTC.

This clonotype was seen ten or more times. This rearrangement joins TRBV18 to TRBJ1-2, with D uncertain. The CDR3 has 14 amino acids. Germline lookup yields CDR1 KGHSH and CDR2 LQKENI. The V gene lost 0 bases and the J gene lost 2 bases, with 7 bases spanning the gap. This CDR3 is CASSPPVRNYGYTF. As DNA, the CDR3 is TGTGCCAGCTCACCACCTGTCAGAAACTATGGCTACACCTTC.

This clonotype showed up many times. The chain uses TRBV2 and TRBJ2-5; maybe TRBD2 (6 bases). Deletions cut 6 bases from V and 5 bases from J, with 10 bases between. CDR3 length equals 12 residues. Germline V gene data show CDR1 as SNHLY and CDR2 as FYNNEI. CDR3 sequence (DNA): TGTGCCAGCAGGACTAGTCGGGAGACCCAGTACTTC. Encoded protein: CASRTSRETQYF.

This rearrangement joins TRBV7-9 to TRBJ1-2, with D uncertain. The CDR3 consists of 13 residues. V was trimmed by 1 base and J by 2 bases, leaving 5 bases between them. CDR1 and CDR2 (germline): SEHNR, FQNEAQ (reference sequence). The CDR3 protein is CASSLVLNYGYTF. The CDR3 bases are TGTGCCAGCAGCTTAGTACTGAACTATGGCTACACCTTC.

At least ten counts were recorded for this clonotype. This chain uses TRBV6-5 with TRBJ1-5; 7 nucleotides agree with TRBD1. CDR1 and CDR2 (germline): MNHEY, SVGAGI. The CDR3 consists of 13 residues. With V trimmed by 2 bases and J by 9 bases, 4 bases remained unmatched. In DNA, the CDR3 is TGTGCCAGCAGTTACGACAGGGTCCGGCCCCAGCATTTT. The encoded protein is CASSYDRVRPQHF.

This clonotype was seen repeatedly, ten times or more. This rearrangement joins TRBV4-3 to TRBJ2-3; no firm D call. The V gene lost 0 bases and the J gene lost 4 bases, with 8 bases spanning the gap. The CDR3 sequence is 14 residues long. Per the germline V gene, CDR1 is LGHNA and CDR2 is YSLEER. The CDR3 nucleotides read TGCGCCAGCAGCCAAGAGGGGTTTGCAGATACGCAGTATTTT. Protein sequence: CASSQEGFADTQYF.

This clonotype was counted a single time. This rearrangement joins TRBV24-1 to TRBJ2-1, with D possibly matching TRBD2 (5 bases). V was cut by 3 bases and J by 3 bases, with 14 bases left in between. This CDR3 has 16 residues. Germline CDR1 reads KGHDR; CDR2 reads SFDVKD. The CDR3 spells CATSDPTRRSYNEQFF. The CDR3 nucleotides are TGTGCCACCAGTGATCCCACTAGACGAAGCTACAATGAGCAGTTCTTC.

The chain is built from TRBV12-3 or TRBV12-4 and TRBJ2-1, with TRBD2 as a possible D gene (5 bases). This CDR3 has 13 amino acids. Trimming removed 6 bases from V and 8 bases from J, with 14 bases in between. The CDR3 loop reads CASRPSVRDEQFF. Written as DNA, the CDR3 is TGTGCCAGCAGGCCATCAGTGCGGGATGAGCAGTTCTTC.

This clonotype was recorded at least ten times. CDR3 nucleotide sequence: TGTGCCAGCAGGGGGGACGGCCGCACCGGGGAGCTGTTTTTT. Protein sequence: CASRGDGRTGELFF. V gene TRBV25-1 combines with J gene TRBJ2-2, with D possibly called TRBD1 or TRBD2 (5 bases each). The length of the CDR3 is 14 residues. Between the trimmed V and J ends, which lost 6 bases and 4 bases, there was a span of 12 bases. Per germline, CDR1 MGHDK and CDR2 SYGVNS.

This clonotype was counted at least ten times. The chain combines TRBV5-4 with TRBJ1-4; possible D gene TRBD1, 5 bases. The V end was cut by 6 bases, the J end by 8 bases, with 17 bases between. This CDR3 has 14 residues. Per the germline V gene, CDR1 is SGHNT and CDR2 is YYREEE (reference sequence). In DNA form, the CDR3 reads TGTGCCAGCAACCCGGGAGGGGTGCCAGAAAAACTGTTTTTT. Translating it yields CASNPGGVPEKLFF.

This clonotype was observed many times. This chain uses TRBV19 with TRBJ2-5, with 9 bases lining up with TRBD1. This CDR3 is built from 16 residues. CDR1 is LNHDA, CDR2 SQIVND, per germline (reference sequence). V shed 4 bases, J shed 1 base, and the junction held 7 bases outside the gene matches. CDR3 DNA: TGTGCCAGTAGTAGGAGGGGACAGGGTCTCCAAGAGACCCAGTACTTC. Translated, it gives CASSRRGQGLQETQYF.

This clonotype was seen many times. This chain uses TRBV4-3 with TRBJ2-1; D remains unclear. The V end was cut by 0 bases, the J end by 4 bases, with 7 bases between. From germline, CDR1 is LGHNA and CDR2 YSLEER. The CDR3 extends over 14 amino acids. The CDR3, as DNA: TGCGCCAGCAGCCAAGATCGCTTTTACAATGAGCAGTTCTTC. This gives the protein CASSQDRFYNEQFF.

This clonotype was recorded at least ten times. The chain has TRBV7-9 and TRBJ2-6; TRBD2 is a possible D gene (5 bases). This CDR3 comprises 15 residues. The V and J ends lost 5 bases and 5 bases respectively, with 13 bases between them. The germline gives CDR1 SEHNR, CDR2 FQNEAQ (reference sequence). The CDR3 DNA reads TGTGCCAGCAGCCCCGCGGGTTCTAGGGCCAACGTCCTGACTTTC. It yields the protein CASSPAGSRANVLTF.